This T cell receptor (beta chain) emerged from a study of blood T cell repertoires in COVID-19. Overall study: COVID-19 samples from acute and convalescent phases originated in the United States, Italy and Spain. PBMCs, B-cell-depleted T cells, or T cells were the source of the cDNA or gDNA that made up the material.

Original handling: The authors estimated nucleated cell counts from reference gene primer amplification. The repertoire was sequenced with immunoSEQ multiplex PCR; TCRdb's copy has only in-frame clones and lacks some. For V, J and clone size, that table is used; D and trimming come from the DNA. The repertoire holds approximately 160,000 clones, with roughly nine tenths as singletons. J was trimmed by 7 bases and V by 2 bases; bases with no gene match: 9. The CDR3 loop spans 15 amino acids. Germline loops: CDR1 SGDLS, CDR2 YYNGEE. The source is a man aged 45-60 years with acute or convalescent COVID-19. The sample taken for sequencing was peripheral blood. The gene calls are TRBV9 and TRBJ1-1, with 9 bases fitting TRBD1. The CDR3 DNA sequence: TGTGCCAGCAGCGTGGGACAGGGTCTAGCGGGTGAAGCTTTCTTT. Translated, it gives CASSVGQGLAGEAFF.